A single sample is the source of the 5 T cell receptor beta chains below, sequenced in a study of regulatory T cells in long-lasting Graves disease. To make TCR beta libraries, researchers used iRepertoire HTBI primers and Arm-PCR of CDR3 regions. Each CDR3 protein gets one entry after TCRdb re-called the multiplex PCR reads with MiXCR. Of about half a million distinct CDR3 sequences in the sample, about 11% were seen once. Time point given: newly diagnosed GD, antithyroid drugs for less than 3 months. From PBMCs, RNA was extracted and then used to make the TCR library. These data were likewise used in another study, on T cells in Graves' hyperthyroidism and ophthalmopathy.

Material: peripheral blood mononuclear cells (PBMCs), obtained at new diagnosis, from a patient treated with antithyroid drugs. These receptors originate from a woman aged 25-40 years with Graves disease.

The sample holds many counts of this clonotype. V and J are TRBV12-3 or TRBV12-4 and TRBJ2-1; D remains ambiguous. V lost 6 bases and J 8 bases, leaving 14 bases between the germline ends. The CDR3 is 13 residues long. CDR3 bases: TGTGCCAGCAGCCTCTTGGGGATCCATGAGCAGTTCTTC. The encoded protein is CASSLLGIHEQFF.

This clonotype showed up many times. The chain employs TRBV3-1 and TRBJ2-1; D unclear. This CDR3 contains 14 residues. Trimming shortened V by 5 bases and J by 1 base, and 9 bases separated the two germline ends. CDR1 and CDR2 (germline): LGHDT, YNNKEL (reference sequence). CDR3 amino acids: CASSKQYSYNEQFF. The CDR3 DNA reads as TGTGCCAGCAGCAAACAGTATTCCTACAATGAGCAGTTCTTC.

This clonotype has ten or more counts. The gene calls are TRBV29-1 and TRBJ2-1; 9 bases map to TRBD2. CDR1 SQVTM and CDR2 ANQGSEA come from the germline V gene. J was trimmed by 0 bases and V by 6 bases; bases with no gene match: 6. The CDR3 consists of 15 residues. The CDR3 protein is CSVRTSASSYNEQFF. The CDR3 nucleotides read TGCAGCGTGAGGACTAGCGCAAGCTCCTACAATGAGCAGTTCTTC.

This clonotype has at least ten counts. The chain joins TRBV6-1 to TRBJ2-2; D ambiguous. Trimming shortened V by 4 bases and J by 5 bases, and 5 bases separated the two germline ends. The CDR3 is made up of 12 amino acids. Germline CDR1 reads MNHNS; CDR2 reads SASEGT. In DNA, the CDR3 is TGTGCCAGCAGTGCGGTGACCGGGGAGCTGTTTTTT. This encodes CASSAVTGELFF.

The sample holds a few counts of this clonotype. A much larger clone is a single base away; this may be a read error. This chain joins TRBV30 and TRBJ1-1; D remains unclear. In germline, CDR1 is GTSNPN, CDR2 SVGIG (reference sequence). The CDR3 loop spans 14 amino acids. V shed 4 bases and J shed 4 bases, with 16 bases lying between them. The CDR3 here is CAWTHPALVTEAFF. The CDR3 nucleotides read TGTGCCTGGACCCACCCGGCCCTTGTCACTGAAGCTTTCTTT.